Detailed here is one T cell receptor beta chain. Original processing notes: Nucleated cell number was recorded as an estimate derived from reference gene primer amplification. TCRdb's table, derived via immunoSEQ multiplex PCR, lists solely in-frame clones and lacks some. Clone size and the V and J calls come from that table; the DNA yielded D and trimming. The repertoire includes about 310,000 clones, roughly nine tenths of them detected once, and 2% to 3% sits in the top ten. This specimen belongs to a study of blood T cell repertoires in COVID-19. Study overall: PBMCs, B-cell-depleted T cells, or T cells were the source of the cDNA or gDNA that made up the material.

This CDR3 comprises 17 residues. Trimming removed 0 bases from V and 8 bases from J; junction bases left unmatched: 10. CDR1 is SGHNT and CDR2 is YENEEA in the germline V gene. The sequence was collected from a man younger than 30 with active or convalescent COVID-19. Specimen: peripheral blood. The chain has TRBV11-3 and TRBJ2-1; 10 nucleotides line up with TRBD2. Written as DNA, the CDR3 is TGTGCCAGCAGCTTAGATCCCCCTAGCGGGAGCTTTGATGAGCAGTTCTTC. This translates into CASSLDPPSGSFDEQFF.